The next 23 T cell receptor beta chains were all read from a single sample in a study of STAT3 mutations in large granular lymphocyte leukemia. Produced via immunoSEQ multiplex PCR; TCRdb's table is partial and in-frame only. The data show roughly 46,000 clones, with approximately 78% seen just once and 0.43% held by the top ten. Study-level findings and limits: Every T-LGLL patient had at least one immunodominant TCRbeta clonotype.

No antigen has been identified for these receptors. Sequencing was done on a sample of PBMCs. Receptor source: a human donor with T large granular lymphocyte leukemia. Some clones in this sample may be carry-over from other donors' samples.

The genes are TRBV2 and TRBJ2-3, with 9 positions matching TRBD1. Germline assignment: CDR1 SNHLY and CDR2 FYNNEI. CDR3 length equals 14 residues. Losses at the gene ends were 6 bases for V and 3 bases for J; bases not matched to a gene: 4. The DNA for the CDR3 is TGTGCCAGCAGAGCGACAGGGGGGACAGATACGCAGTATTTT. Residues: CASRATGGTDTQYF.

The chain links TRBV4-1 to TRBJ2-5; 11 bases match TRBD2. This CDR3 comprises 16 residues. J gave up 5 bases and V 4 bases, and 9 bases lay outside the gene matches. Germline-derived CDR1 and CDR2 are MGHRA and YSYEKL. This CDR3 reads CASSPTFSGGVETQYF. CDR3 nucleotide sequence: TGCGCCAGCAGCCCTACGTTTAGCGGGGGGGTTGAGACCCAGTACTTC.

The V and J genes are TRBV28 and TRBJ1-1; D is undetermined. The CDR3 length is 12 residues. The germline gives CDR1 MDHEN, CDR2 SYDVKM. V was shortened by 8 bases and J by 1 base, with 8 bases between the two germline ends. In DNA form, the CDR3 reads TGTGCCAGCGCCCGAGAGAACACTGAAGCTTTCTTT. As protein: CASARENTEAFF.

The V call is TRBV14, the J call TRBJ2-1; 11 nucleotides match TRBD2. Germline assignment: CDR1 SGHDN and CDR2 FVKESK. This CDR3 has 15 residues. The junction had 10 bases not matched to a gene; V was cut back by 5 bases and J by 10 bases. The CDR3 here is CASSLRLAGRTEQFF. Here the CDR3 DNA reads TGTGCCAGCAGCTTGAGACTAGCGGGGCGTACGGAGCAGTTCTTC.

The CDR3 reads CASSSQGSANEKLFF. The CDR3 nucleotides read TGTGCCAGCAGCTCACAGGGTTCTGCTAATGAAAAACTGTTTTTT. The V gene is TRBV7-2, the J gene TRBJ1-4; D is perhaps TRBD1 (6 bases). Germline CDR1 SGHTA, CDR2 FQGNSA. The ends were cut back, 4 bases at V and 3 bases at J, with 12 bases in the middle. This CDR3 is built from 15 residues.

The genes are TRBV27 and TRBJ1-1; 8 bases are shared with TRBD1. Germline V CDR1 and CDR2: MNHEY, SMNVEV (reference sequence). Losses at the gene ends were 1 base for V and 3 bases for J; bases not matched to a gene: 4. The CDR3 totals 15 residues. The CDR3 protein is CASSLYRQGHTEAFF. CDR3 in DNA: TGTGCCAGCAGTTTATATCGACAGGGGCACACTGAAGCTTTCTTT.

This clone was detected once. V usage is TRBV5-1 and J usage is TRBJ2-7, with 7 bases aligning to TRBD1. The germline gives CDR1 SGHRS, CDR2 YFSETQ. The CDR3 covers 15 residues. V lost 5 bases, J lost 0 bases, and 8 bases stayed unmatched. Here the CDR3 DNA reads TGCGCCAGCAGATGTCCGGGACAGAGCTCCTACGAGCAGTACGTC. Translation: CASRCPGQSSYEQYV.

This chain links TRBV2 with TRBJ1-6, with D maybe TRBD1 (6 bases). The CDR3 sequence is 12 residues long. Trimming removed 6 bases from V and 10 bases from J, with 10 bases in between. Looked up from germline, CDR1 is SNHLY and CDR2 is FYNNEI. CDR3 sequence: CASRDSRSPLHF. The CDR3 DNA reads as TGTGCCAGCAGGGACAGTAGATCACCCCTCCACTTT.

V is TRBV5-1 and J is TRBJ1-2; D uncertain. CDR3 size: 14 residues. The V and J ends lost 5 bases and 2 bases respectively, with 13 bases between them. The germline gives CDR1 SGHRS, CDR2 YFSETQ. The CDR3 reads CASSSGDGNYGYTF. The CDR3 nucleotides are TGCGCCAGCAGTTCCGGGGATGGGAACTATGGCTACACCTTC. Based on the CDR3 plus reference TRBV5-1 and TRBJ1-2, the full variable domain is KAGVTQTPRYLIKTRGQQVTLSCSPISGHRSVSWYQQTPGQGLQFLFEYFSETQRNKGNFPGRFSGRQFSNSRSEMNVSTLELGDSALYLCASSSGDGNYGYTFGSGTRLTVV.

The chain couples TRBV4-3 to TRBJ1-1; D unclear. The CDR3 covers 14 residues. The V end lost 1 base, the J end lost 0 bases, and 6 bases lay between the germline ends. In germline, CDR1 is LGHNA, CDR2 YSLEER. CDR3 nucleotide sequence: TGCGCCAGCAGCCAAGTTGGCGTGAACACTGAAGCTTTCTTT. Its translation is CASSQVGVNTEAFF.

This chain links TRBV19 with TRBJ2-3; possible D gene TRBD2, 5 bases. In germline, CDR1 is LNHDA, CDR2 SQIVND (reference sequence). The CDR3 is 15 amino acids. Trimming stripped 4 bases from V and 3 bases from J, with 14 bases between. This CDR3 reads CASSRPLRGTDTQYF. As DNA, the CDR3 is TGTGCCAGTAGTAGGCCCCTCCGGGGTACAGATACGCAGTATTTT.

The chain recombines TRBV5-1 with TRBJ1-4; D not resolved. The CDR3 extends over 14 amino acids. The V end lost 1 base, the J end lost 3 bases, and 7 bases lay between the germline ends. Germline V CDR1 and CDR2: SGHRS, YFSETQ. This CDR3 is CASSLSHPNEKLFF. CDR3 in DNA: TGCGCCAGCAGCTTGAGCCACCCTAATGAAAAACTGTTTTTT.

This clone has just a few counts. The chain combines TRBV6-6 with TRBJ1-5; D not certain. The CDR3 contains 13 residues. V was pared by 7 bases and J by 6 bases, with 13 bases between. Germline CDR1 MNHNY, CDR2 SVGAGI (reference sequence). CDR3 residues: CASTIGTGQPQHF. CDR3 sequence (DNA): TGTGCCAGCACTATTGGAACGGGTCAGCCCCAGCATTTT.

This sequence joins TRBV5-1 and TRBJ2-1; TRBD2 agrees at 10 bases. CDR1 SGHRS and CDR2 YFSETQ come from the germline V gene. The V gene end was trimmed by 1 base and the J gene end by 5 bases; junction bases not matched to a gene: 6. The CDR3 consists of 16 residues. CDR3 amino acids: CASSLIASGGNNEQFF. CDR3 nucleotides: TGCGCCAGCAGCTTGATAGCTAGCGGGGGCAACAATGAGCAGTTCTTC. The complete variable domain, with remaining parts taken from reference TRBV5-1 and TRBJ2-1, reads KAGVTQTPRYLIKTRGQQVTLSCSPISGHRSVSWYQQTPGQGLQFLFEYFSETQRNKGNFPGRFSGRQFSNSRSEMNVSTLELGDSALYLCASSLIASGGNNEQFFGPGTRLTVL.

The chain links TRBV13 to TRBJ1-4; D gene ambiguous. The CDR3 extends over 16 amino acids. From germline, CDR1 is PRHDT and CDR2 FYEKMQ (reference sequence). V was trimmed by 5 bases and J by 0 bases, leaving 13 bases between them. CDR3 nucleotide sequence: TGTGCCAGCAGCGACCGGACGGTTGCAACTAATGAAAAACTGTTTTTT. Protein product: CASSDRTVATNEKLFF.

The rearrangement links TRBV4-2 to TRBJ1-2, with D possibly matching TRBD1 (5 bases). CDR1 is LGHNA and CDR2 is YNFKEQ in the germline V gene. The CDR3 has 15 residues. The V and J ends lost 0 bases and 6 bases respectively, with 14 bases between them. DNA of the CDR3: TGTGCCAGCAGCCAAGATACGGCAGTGGGGGATGGCTACACCTTC. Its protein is CASSQDTAVGDGYTF.

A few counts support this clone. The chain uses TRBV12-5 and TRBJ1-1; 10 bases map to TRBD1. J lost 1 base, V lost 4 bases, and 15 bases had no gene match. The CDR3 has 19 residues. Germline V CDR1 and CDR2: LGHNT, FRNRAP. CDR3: CASGSAGTGEVVGNTEAFF. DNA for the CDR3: TGTGCTAGTGGTTCCGCCGGGACAGGGGAAGTGGTGGGGAACACTGAAGCTTTCTTT. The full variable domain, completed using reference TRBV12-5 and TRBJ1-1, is DARVTQTPRHKVTEMGQEVTMRCQPILGHNTVFWYRQTMMQGLELLAYFRNRAPLDDSGMPKDRFSAEMPDATLATLKIQPSEPRDSAVYFCASGSAGTGEVVGNTEAFFGQGTRLTVV.

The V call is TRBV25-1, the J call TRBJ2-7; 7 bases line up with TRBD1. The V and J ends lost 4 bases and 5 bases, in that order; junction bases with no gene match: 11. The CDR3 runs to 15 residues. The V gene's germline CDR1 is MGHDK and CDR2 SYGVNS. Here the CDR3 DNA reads TGTGCCAGCAGTGTTAGACAGGGATTCGTCCACGAGCAGTACGTC. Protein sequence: CASSVRQGFVHEQYV.

CDR3 residues: CASSPGQVPNEQFF. DNA of the CDR3: TGCGCCAGCAGCCCCGGACAGGTCCCCAATGAGCAGTTCTTC. The J gene is TRBJ2-1, the V gene TRBV5-1, with 7 bases aligning to TRBD1. The CDR3 loop spans 14 amino acids. Germline-derived CDR1 and CDR2 are SGHRS and YFSETQ. V lost 4 bases and J lost 6; bases outside the gene matches: 7.

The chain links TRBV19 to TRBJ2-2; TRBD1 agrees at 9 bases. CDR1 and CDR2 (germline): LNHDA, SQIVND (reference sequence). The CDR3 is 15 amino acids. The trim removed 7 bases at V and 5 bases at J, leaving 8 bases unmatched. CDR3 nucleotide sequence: TGTGCCAGTAAGGGAGAGGACAGGGGAACCGGGGAGCTGTTTTTT. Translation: CASKGEDRGTGELFF.

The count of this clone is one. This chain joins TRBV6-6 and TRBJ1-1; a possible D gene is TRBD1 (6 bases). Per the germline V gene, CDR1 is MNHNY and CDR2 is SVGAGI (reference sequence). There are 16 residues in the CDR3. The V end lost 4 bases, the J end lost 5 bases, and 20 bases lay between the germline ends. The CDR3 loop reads CASSSFLTGEITEAFF. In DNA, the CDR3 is TGTGCCAGCAGTTCCTTCCTGACAGGCGAGATAACTGAAGCTTTCTTT.

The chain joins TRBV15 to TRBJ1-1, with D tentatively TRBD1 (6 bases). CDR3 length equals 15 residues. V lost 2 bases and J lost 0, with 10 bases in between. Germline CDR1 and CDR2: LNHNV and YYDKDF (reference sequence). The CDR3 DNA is TGTGCCACCAGCAGACCAAGGGGGGTGAACACTGAAGCTTTCTTT. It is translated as CATSRPRGVNTEAFF.

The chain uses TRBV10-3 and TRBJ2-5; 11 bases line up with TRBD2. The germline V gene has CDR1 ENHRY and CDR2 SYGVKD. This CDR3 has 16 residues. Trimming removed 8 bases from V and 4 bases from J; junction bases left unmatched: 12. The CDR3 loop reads CAIGTEATSGAETQYF. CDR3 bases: TGTGCCATCGGTACAGAGGCGACTAGCGGGGCAGAGACCCAGTACTTC.